These 7 T cell receptor beta chains were sequenced from one sample in a study of blood T cell repertoires in COVID-19. The method was immunoSEQ multiplex PCR; TCRdb's version includes in-frame clones alone and lacks a portion of them. The sample carries 25,000 or so clones, almost 90% recorded once. Sequencing was done on a sample of peripheral blood. Receptor source: a man in his 70s with acute or convalescent COVID-19.

The chain combines TRBV24-1 with TRBJ1-5, with D unresolved. Germline V gene data show CDR1 as KGHDR and CDR2 as SFDVKD. CDR3 length: 14 residues. V gave up 3 bases and J gave up 0 bases, with 5 bases separating them. DNA for the CDR3: TGTGCCACCAGTGATGTATATAGCAATCAGCCCCAGCATTTT. This translates into CATSDVYSNQPQHF.

The J gene is TRBJ2-1, the V gene TRBV15; D not resolved. Between the trimmed V and J ends, which lost 0 bases and 3 bases, there was a span of 9 bases. The length of the CDR3 is 15 residues. Germline lookup yields CDR1 LNHNV and CDR2 YYDKDF (reference sequence). This CDR3 is CATSRDSDGYNEQFF. The CDR3 DNA reads TGTGCCACCAGCAGAGACAGCGATGGCTACAATGAGCAGTTCTTC.

The gene calls are TRBV6-5 and TRBJ2-2; D possibly corresponds to TRBD2 (5 bases). The germline gives CDR1 MNHEY, CDR2 SVGAGI. The CDR3 is 16 amino acids. Trimming shortened V by 0 bases and J by 0 bases, and 8 bases separated the two germline ends. As DNA, the CDR3 is TGTGCCAGCAGTTACTCTCTAGCCCCGAACACCGGGGAGCTGTTTTTT. Translated, it gives CASSYSLAPNTGELFF.

The chain recombines TRBV29-1 with TRBJ1-5, with 8 bases aligning to TRBD1. This CDR3 comprises 13 residues. Germline loops: CDR1 SQVTM, CDR2 ANQGSEA. V was clipped by 4 bases and J by 5 bases; unmatched bases: 4. CDR3 loop: CSVGSDRDQPQHF. CDR3 nucleotide sequence: TGCAGCGTTGGATCGGACAGGGATCAGCCCCAGCATTTT.

The gene calls are TRBV28 and TRBJ2-1; no firm D call. Trimming stripped 3 bases from V and 6 bases from J, with 6 bases between. There are 12 residues in the CDR3. Germline CDR1 and CDR2: MDHEN and SYDVKM. The CDR3 region is CASSLRINEQFF. Here the CDR3 DNA reads TGTGCCAGCAGTTTGAGGATCAATGAGCAGTTCTTC. The variable domain in full, completed from reference TRBV28 and TRBJ2-1, reads DVKVTQSSRYLVKRTGEKVFLECVQDMDHENMFWYRQDPGLGLRLIYFSYDVKMKEKGDIPEGYSVSREKKERFSLILESASTNQTSMYLCASSLRINEQFFGPGTRLTVL.

The CDR3 DNA follows: TGCGCCAGCAGCTTGGTTGGCAGCGACACCGGGGAGCTGTTTTTT. As protein: CASSLVGSDTGELFF. The chain has TRBV5-1 and TRBJ2-2, with D uncertain. The germline CDR1 and CDR2 sequences are SGHRS and YFSETQ. V shed 0 bases and J shed 3 bases, with 9 bases lying between them. The CDR3 consists of 15 residues.

The chain carries TRBV28 and TRBJ1-5; D is ambiguous. The CDR3 extends over 12 amino acids. With 9 bases removed from V and 9 bases from J, the gap between germline ends came to 15 bases. Per the germline V gene, CDR1 is MDHEN and CDR2 is SYDVKM. CDR3 sequence (DNA): TGTGCCAGTCTGGAGGGAGGTGGGCCCCAGCATTTT. Its protein product is CASLEGGGPQHF.